There are a few counts of the clone carrying this T cell receptor beta chain. Its antigen remains unidentified. TCRdb used MiXCR to reprocess the 5' RACE reads, holding one entry per CDR3 protein. The sample holds roughly 700,000 distinct CDR3 sequences, roughly 19% seen once. These data originate in a study of CD8 T cells in ankylosing spondylitis. Whole-study findings and limits: Researchers reportedly found disease-linked clones significantly enriched in matched ankylosing spondylitis synovial fluid. One TCR beta motif, made up of 7 or 8 highly homologous variants, appeared characteristic of ankylosing spondylitis blood.

The CDR3 has 18 amino acids. V lost 1 base, J lost 0 bases, and 18 bases lay in between. Germline V lookup: CDR1 SGDLS, CDR2 YYNGEE. This receptor was taken from a male donor with ankylosing spondylitis. The sequenced material came from blood, either unsorted or a sorted T cell fraction (not recorded which). This chain connects TRBV9 to TRBJ2-3; D is unclear. The CDR3 spells CASSVSSDFATSTDTQYF. As DNA, the CDR3 is TGTGCCAGCAGCGTAAGTTCCGACTTTGCCACTAGCACAGATACGCAGTATTTT.